This paragraph covers one T cell receptor (beta chain) sequence. One entry per CDR3 protein results from TCRdb running MiXCR on the RACE reads. The sample holds around 77,000 distinct CDR3 sequences, 9.8% seen once. This entry belongs to a study of human T cells and chemical hapten exposure. Background on the study: An area of 2 cm by approximately 2 cm on upper inner arm skin received 2% DPC for sensitization.

V was shortened by 6 bases and J by 6 bases, with 14 bases between the two germline ends. CDR1 is SNHLY and CDR2 is FYNNEI in the germline V gene. The CDR3 contains 14 residues. Time point indicated: patch test 1, 2 weeks after DPC sensitization. The treatment here: therapeutic diphenylcyclopropenone sensitization with weekly scalp DPC. The V call is TRBV2, the J call TRBJ1-4; no firm D call. This sequence originates from a woman aged 40 to 49 with alopecia areata. Some clones in this sample may be carry-over from other donors' samples. The sequencing used whole blood, collected in connection with sensitization to the hapten diphenylcyclopropenone (DPC). CDR3 sequence reads: CASSPGPQDEKLFF. CDR3 nucleotide sequence: TGTGCCAGCAGCCCCGGGCCTCAGGATGAAAAACTGTTTTTT.